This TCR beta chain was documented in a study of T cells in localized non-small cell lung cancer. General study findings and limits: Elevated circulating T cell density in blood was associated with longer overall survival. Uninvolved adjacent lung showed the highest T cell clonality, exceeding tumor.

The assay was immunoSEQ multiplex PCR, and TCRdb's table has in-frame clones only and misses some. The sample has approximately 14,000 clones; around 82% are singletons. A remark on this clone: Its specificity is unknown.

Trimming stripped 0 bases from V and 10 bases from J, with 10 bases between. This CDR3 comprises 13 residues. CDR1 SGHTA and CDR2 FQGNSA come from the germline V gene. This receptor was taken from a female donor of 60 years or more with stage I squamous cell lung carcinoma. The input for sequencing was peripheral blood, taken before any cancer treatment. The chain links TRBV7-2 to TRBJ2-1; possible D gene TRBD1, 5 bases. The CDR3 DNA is TGTGCCAGCAGCTTAGCGCAGGGTTTAGAGCAGTTCTTC. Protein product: CASSLAQGLEQFF.